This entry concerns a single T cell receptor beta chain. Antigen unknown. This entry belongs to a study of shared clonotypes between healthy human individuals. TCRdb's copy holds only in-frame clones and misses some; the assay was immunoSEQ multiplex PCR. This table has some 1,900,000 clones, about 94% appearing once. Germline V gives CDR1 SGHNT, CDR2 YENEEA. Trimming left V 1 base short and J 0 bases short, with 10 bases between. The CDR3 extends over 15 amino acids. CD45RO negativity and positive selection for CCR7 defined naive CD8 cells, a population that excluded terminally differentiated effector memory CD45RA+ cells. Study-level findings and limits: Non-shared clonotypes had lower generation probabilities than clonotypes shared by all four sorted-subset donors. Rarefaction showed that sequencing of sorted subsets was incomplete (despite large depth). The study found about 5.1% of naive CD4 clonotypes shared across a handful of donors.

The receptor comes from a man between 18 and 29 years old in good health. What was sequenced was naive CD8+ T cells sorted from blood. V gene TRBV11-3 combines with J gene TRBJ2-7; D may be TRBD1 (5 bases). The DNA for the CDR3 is TGTGCCAGCAGCTTAGTGGCAGGGCCCTCCTACGAGCAGTACTTC. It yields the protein CASSLVAGPSYEQYF.